The 18 T cell receptor beta chains below come from one sample, sequenced in a study of CD8 T cells in ankylosing spondylitis. TCRdb reanalysed the 5' RACE reads using MiXCR and keeps one entry per CDR3 protein. The table lists approximately 400,000 distinct CDR3 sequences, about 24% of them singletons, with roughly 1% in the top ten. Their antigens remain unidentified. Study outcomes and limitations: Made up of about eight highly homologous variants, a TCR beta motif appeared characteristic of ankylosing spondylitis blood.

Source material: blood, either unsorted or a sorted T cell fraction (not recorded which). The receptors were gathered from a male donor with ankylosing spondylitis.

This chain connects TRBV5-1 to TRBJ2-3; 8 nucleotides align to TRBD1. Germline V gene lookup returns CDR1 SGHRS and CDR2 YFSETQ. V dropped 0 bases and J dropped 6; count of bases not matched to a gene: 12. This CDR3 region has 17 residues. DNA of the CDR3: TGCGCCAGCAGCTTGGCCAAGGTACAGGGGGGATCCGATACGCAGTATTTT. Translated: CASSLAKVQGGSDTQYF. The whole variable domain, remainder taken from reference TRBV5-1 and TRBJ2-3, is KAGVTQTPRYLIKTRGQQVTLSCSPISGHRSVSWYQQTPGQGLQFLFEYFSETQRNKGNFPGRFSGRQFSNSRSEMNVSTLELGDSALYLCASSLAKVQGGSDTQYFGPGTRLTVL.

This clonotype has just a few counts. For the CDR3, the DNA is TGTGCCAGCAGTTCAAACGTAGGACAGCCCCAGCATTTT. Its protein is CASSSNVGQPQHF. The rearrangement joins TRBV12-3 or TRBV12-4 to TRBJ1-5, with no clear D. The CDR3 consists of 13 residues. V was shortened by 4 bases and J by 7 bases, with 11 bases between the two germline ends.

The J gene is TRBJ2-6, the V gene TRBV25-1; no clear D. Trimming stripped 4 bases from V and 3 bases from J, with 4 bases between. CDR1 and CDR2 from the germline V gene are MGHDK and SYGVNS. The CDR3 extends over 13 amino acids. As DNA, the CDR3 is TGTGCCAGCAGTGCAAGTGGGGCCAACGTCCTGACTTTC. This translates into CASSASGANVLTF.

CDR3 sequence reads: CSAREGTEDADTEAFF. The CDR3 DNA follows: TGCAGTGCTAGAGAGGGCACAGAAGACGCGGACACTGAAGCTTTCTTT. The genes are TRBV20-1 and TRBJ1-1; the D is unclear. Trimming took 0 bases from V and 3 from J, leaving 17 bases between them. The length of the CDR3 is 16 residues. The germline V gene has CDR1 DFQATT and CDR2 SNEGSKA (reference sequence).

V usage is TRBV10-3 and J usage is TRBJ1-2, with D perhaps matching TRBD1 (6 bases). There are 16 residues in the CDR3. Trimming left V 3 bases short and J 4 bases short, with 18 bases between. CDR1 is ENHRY, CDR2 SYGVKD, per germline. This CDR3 is CAISDVNRAEFYGYTF. CDR3 in DNA: TGTGCCATCAGTGATGTCAACAGGGCGGAATTCTATGGCTACACCTTC.

The sample holds many counts of this clonotype. V and J are TRBV7-9 and TRBJ1-1; tentatively, D is TRBD1 (5 bases). V was trimmed by 7 bases and J by 1 base, leaving 13 bases between them. The CDR3 runs to 14 residues. Per the germline V gene, CDR1 is SEHNR and CDR2 is FQNEAQ (reference sequence). The CDR3 DNA reads TGTGCCAGCATCCCTGTTACAGGGAACACTGAAGCTTTCTTT. It is translated as CASIPVTGNTEAFF.

V and J are TRBV29-1 and TRBJ2-3; no clear D. With 7 bases removed from V and 7 bases from J, the gap between germline ends came to 12 bases. The germline V gene encodes CDR1 SQVTM and CDR2 ANQGSEA. CDR3 size: 11 residues. The CDR3, as DNA: TGCAGCGCCGGGTCAGGAAATACGCAGTATTTT. Translating it yields CSAGSGNTQYF.

The chain has TRBV24-1 and TRBJ2-2; 7 positions match TRBD2. Germline-derived CDR1 and CDR2 are KGHDR and SFDVKD. The trim removed 7 bases at V and 1 base at J, leaving 8 bases unmatched. CDR3 length: 16 amino acids. For the CDR3, the DNA is TGTGCCACCAGCTCCACAACGGGAGGGAACACCGGGGAGCTGTTTTTT. The encoded protein is CATSSTTGGNTGELFF.

This clonotype has more than one count but fewer than ten. This chain joins TRBV20-1 and TRBJ1-2, with 7 bases fitting TRBD1. Germline lookup yields CDR1 DFQATT and CDR2 SNEGSKA (reference sequence). V gave up 3 bases and J gave up 8 bases; unmatched junction bases: 3. CDR3 length equals 11 residues. The CDR3 DNA sequence: TGCAGTGCTAGTGACAGGGAGGGCTACACCTTC. It yields the protein CSASDREGYTF.

The rearrangement uses TRBV20-1 and TRBJ1-2; 9 nucleotides align to TRBD1. This CDR3 has 13 residues. The trim removed 6 bases at V and 8 bases at J, leaving 10 bases unmatched. Germline-derived CDR1 and CDR2 are DFQATT and SNEGSKA (reference sequence). CDR3 sequence: CSAWTGADKGYTF. In DNA form, the CDR3 reads TGCAGTGCATGGACAGGGGCGGACAAGGGCTACACCTTC.

This clonotype was found a few times. This sequence joins TRBV19 and TRBJ2-7; possibly TRBD1 for D (6 bases). CDR3 length equals 15 residues. The germline V gene encodes CDR1 LNHDA and CDR2 SQIVND (reference sequence). V lost 5 bases, J lost 2 bases, and 16 bases lay in between. In DNA, the CDR3 is TGTGCCAGTAGTCCAGCTCCTGACAGGCCCTACGAGCAGTACTTC. Its protein product is CASSPAPDRPYEQYF.

This clonotype showed up just a few times. V gene TRBV18 combines with J gene TRBJ2-1; 14 bases fit TRBD2. Germline lookup yields CDR1 KGHSH and CDR2 LQKENI. With V trimmed by 5 bases and J by 10 bases, 7 bases remained unmatched. This CDR3 comprises 15 residues. The CDR3, as DNA: TGTGCCAGCTCAACCGGGGGACTAGCGGGGGACGAGCAGTTCTTC. Its protein is CASSTGGLAGDEQFF.

This chain connects TRBV6-1 to TRBJ2-5; D gene ambiguous. This CDR3 region has 12 residues. CDR1 is MNHNS and CDR2 is SASEGT in the germline V gene. Between the trimmed V and J ends, which lost 9 bases and 5 bases, there was a span of 13 bases. The CDR3, as DNA: TGTGCCAGTCGCGGTGGTTCGGAGACCCAGTACTTC. Translated: CASRGGSETQYF.

This clonotype was detected many times. The rearrangement joins TRBV29-1 to TRBJ1-1, with 7 bases that match TRBD1. This CDR3 contains 12 residues. V lost 6 bases, J lost 7 bases, and 8 bases stayed unmatched. CDR1 and CDR2 (germline): SQVTM, ANQGSEA. CDR3 DNA sequence: TGCAGCGTCGACAGGGCCCGGGTTGAAGCTTTCTTT. This codes for CSVDRARVEAFF.

This clonotype was observed a handful of times. The rearrangement links TRBV29-1 to TRBJ1-1; 8 nucleotides agree with TRBD1. The V gene's germline CDR1 is SQVTM and CDR2 ANQGSEA. J was trimmed by 4 bases and V by 5 bases; bases with no gene match: 6. This CDR3 comprises 13 residues. The DNA for the CDR3 is TGCAGCGTTTCAACAGGGGGGATCACTGAAGCTTTCTTT. It encodes CSVSTGGITEAFF.

The rearrangement links TRBV4-2 to TRBJ1-5; TRBD1 matches at 7 bases. With 4 bases clipped from V and 4 bases from J, the junction kept 13 bases outside the gene matches. This CDR3 is built from 17 residues. The germline gives CDR1 LGHNA, CDR2 YNFKEQ. CDR3 coding DNA: TGTGCCAGCAGCCCAGAACGCTTGGGCAGGGGGAATCAGCCCCAGCATTTT. As protein: CASSPERLGRGNQPQHF.

There are many counts of this clonotype. The chain uses TRBV11-2 and TRBJ2-7; D unresolved. Germline V gene data show CDR1 as SGHAT and CDR2 as FQNNGV. The ends were cut back, 7 bases at V and 1 base at J, with 11 bases in the middle. The CDR3 consists of 13 residues. The CDR3 region is CASTLLRSYEQYF. Written as DNA, the CDR3 is TGTGCCAGCACCCTTCTCCGGTCCTACGAGCAGTACTTC.

The V call is TRBV21-1, the J call TRBJ1-5; whether TRBD1, the table's D call, matches the DNA was not checked. TRBV21-1 is noted as a pseudogene. This CDR3 comprises 15 residues. The CDR3, as DNA: TGTGCCAGCAGGTCCGGGACGGTGAAAAATCAGCCCCAGCATTTT. This gives the protein CASRSGTVKNQPQHF.